This T cell receptor beta chain was captured by sequencing in a study of T cell responses to AZD1222 COVID-19 vaccine. Findings and limits, study-wide: Variant regions that are unmutated are reportedly the target of nearly half of spike-specific TCRs. Donors were largely white British and mainly female; clonal diversity was possibly underestimated.

Method: immunoSEQ multiplex PCR; TCRdb's copy keeps in-frame clones and lacks some. The table shows 200,000 or so clones, with approximately 95% occurring only once. Second-dose timings of about 4 or about 12 weeks were pooled. Of note for this clone: Antigen specificity is unknown.

The CDR3 consists of 15 residues. V was pared by 0 bases and J by 0 bases, with 5 bases between. The germline CDR1 and CDR2 sequences are MNHEY and SVGAGI. The chain couples TRBV6-5 to TRBJ1-4, with D uncertain. The TCR was taken from an adult who received the AZD1222 COVID-19 vaccine. This specimen consisted of peripheral blood, obtained 28 days after the second AZD1222 dose. The CDR3 DNA is TGTGCCAGCAGTTACTCGGCTTCAACTAATGAAAAACTGTTTTTT. Its protein is CASSYSASTNEKLFF.